This T cell receptor beta chain derives from a study of shared clonotypes between healthy human individuals (dated by TCRdb to 2019 to 2021). The study in broad terms: A few men and a couple of women, aged 18 to 49 years, made up the cohort. For each donor, CD4 naive and CD4 memory were each run on three plates, CD8 naive on two plates, and CD8 memory on one plate. Leukapheresis yielded between about 0.85 and 9.5 billion PBMCs per donor. Libraries were prepared and TCR repertoires were sequenced by different laboratories using diverse techniques, in order to increase sequencing depth and limit assay-specific biases. The study deeply sequenced blood TCR repertoires of five healthy adults to estimate repertoire size and the extent of clonotype sharing between individuals.

Details on this clone: Its target antigen remains unknown. No base-level quality is on record; no much larger clone is a single base apart.

What the study reported, not specific to this receptor: Incomplete sequencing was indicated by rarefaction of sorted-subset datasets, despite the large sequencing depth. Compared with non-shared clonotypes, the clonotypes found in all four sorted-subset donors had higher generation probabilities. The genetic and exposure-history diversity represented was limited by the small number of donors. Naive subsets generally had larger estimated clonotype richness than memory subsets did. Pairwise subsampling led to the expectation that sequencing depth would affect the degree of clonotype sharing among donors. Roughly 5.2% of naive CD4, 3.5% of naive CD8, 2.3% of memory CD4, and about 0.4% of memory CD8 clonotypes were shared across several donors. Only blood was sampled, and tissue TCR repertoires likely differ from those in blood.

TCR CDR3 regions were amplified from genomic DNA by multiplex PCR using the deep immunoSEQ assay. For each cell subset, the extracted genomic DNA was distributed evenly across all wells of several immunoSEQ 96-well plates, and each plate served as one replicate. For sorted subsets, approximately 190 ng genomic DNA, equal to about 30,000 T cell genomes, was loaded into each replicate PCR. The purified libraries were quantified using a Qubit 3.0 fluorometer, sized with a Bioanalyzer 2100, and then quantified again using the KAPA Library Quantification kit. A separate single-read 150-cycle Illumina NextSeq 550 flow cell was used to sequence each immunoSEQ 96-well plate. In the authors' own workflow: The immunoSEQ output contained only junctional sequences without quality scores, so filtering could not match that applied to full-length reads. Sequences were annotated with PyIR, a Python wrapper for IgBLAST v1.9, using IMGT germline references to assign V/J genes and CDR3. Reads were filtered out if the reads had weak V/J assignments (E-value above 1e-6), no CDR3, stop codons, out-of-frame junctions, or ambiguous translated residues. V3J clonotypes were defined as sequences sharing an identical inferred V gene, J gene, and CDR3 amino acid sequence. To compute the percentage overlap between repertoires, the number of shared unique clonotypes was divided by the size of the smaller repertoire. Richness of each repertoire was evaluated using RTK rarefaction, the Chao1 estimator, and Recon v2.1 estimates of unobserved clonotypes. Generation probabilities for all TCRbeta clonotypes obtained by the gDNA method from a handful of donors were computed using OLGA. TCRdb provides this immuneACCESS table in a form limited to in-frame rearrangements. Some clones are lacking; in checked studies, under half of them reflect an unresolved V gene, and why the rest are absent is not known. V, J and clone size are those of that table, while D and trimming were read from the DNA. The sample contains some 2,100,000 clones, about 94% of them found a single time. The ten largest clones add up to approximately 0.13% of the sample.

The donors were healthy, HIV-negative adults with no recently reported acute infections or vaccinations. All donors were Caucasian adults living in Nashville, Tennessee, USA. Magnetic negative selection was used to enrich CD4+ T cells, after which naive cells were positively selected on CD45RA and the negative fraction became the memory subset. After blood collection by leukapheresis, PBMCs were isolated using Ficoll-Histopaque density gradient centrifugation and then cryopreserved in the vapor phase of liquid nitrogen. Purity and quantity of every magnetically sorted T cell population were checked by analytical flow cytometry. Each sorted fraction had its genomic DNA isolated and then quantified by UV absorbance on a Nanodrop 2000c. As encoded in the germline V gene, CDR1 is SGHAT while CDR2 is FQNNGV. Reading from cysteine to phenylalanine, the CDR3 counts 16 amino acids. The CDR3 DNA has 48 bases and is translated from base 1. V was cut back by 6 bases and J by 6 bases, leaving a gap of 20 bases between them.

The rearranged chain carries TRBV11-2 and TRBJ2-2; the D region is possibly TRBD1 or TRBD2, each matching across 5 bases. The source of this sequence is a young man in good health. Material: naive CD4+ T cells sorted from blood. The sample's cell subset or site label, in plain terms: CD45RA+ positively selected. The CDR3 has the sequence CASRPTGTLKAGELFF. The DNA sequence is as follows: TGTGCCAGCAGACCGACCGGGACCTTGAAGGCCGGGGAGCTGTTTTTT.